The present T cell receptor beta chain was sequenced within a study of CD8 T cells in ankylosing spondylitis. General observations from the study: CD8+ disease-linked clones were present at relatively low frequencies in blood. In ankylosing spondylitis patients, matched synovial fluid reportedly showed significant enrichment of disease-linked clones. For ankylosing spondylitis blood, a TCR beta motif of about eight highly homologous variants appeared characteristic.

About this clonotype itself: Antigen unknown.

The authors made TCR beta libraries by quantitative 5'-RACE with molecular barcodes. TCRdb independently ran MiXCR on the 5' RACE reads; one entry per CDR3 protein. Of a few hundred thousand distinct CDR3 sequences detected, 24% appear once; the ten largest clones hold over 0.55%. The sequenced sample was blood, either unsorted or a sorted T cell fraction (not recorded which). This sequence was found in a male donor with ankylosing spondylitis or in good health (not recorded which).

The DNA of the CDR3 is TGTGCCAGCAGCTTTGACAGGGAGGATGAGCAGTTCTTC. Its protein is CASSFDREDEQFF. The rearrangement links TRBV7-9 to TRBJ2-1; TRBD1 is a possible D gene (7 bases). CDR3 length: 13 residues. V lost 3 bases and J 8 bases, leaving 11 bases between the germline ends. Germline-derived CDR1 and CDR2 are SEHNR and FQNEAQ (reference sequence).